These 27 T cell receptor beta chains were all obtained from the same sample, sequenced in a study of cytomegalovirus exposure and HLA in healthy donors. Primers: 60 Vbeta forward and 13 Jbeta reverse. The method was immunoSEQ multiplex PCR; TCRdb's version includes in-frame clones alone and lacks a portion of them. The sample has some 200,000 clones; roughly four fifths are singletons. The specimen was PBMCs. Source of these receptors: a woman under 30 in good health and CMV-seronegative.

V is TRBV29-1 and J is TRBJ2-4; 9 positions match TRBD2. After removal of 5 bases from V and 1 base from J, the junction contained 12 bases not matched to a gene. The CDR3 covers 17 residues. Germline lookup yields CDR1 SQVTM and CDR2 ANQGSEA. CDR3: CSVTQRLADPAKNIQYF. In nucleotides, the CDR3 is TGCAGCGTTACGCAGAGACTAGCGGACCCTGCCAAAAACATTCAGTACTTC.

The rearrangement joins TRBV29-1 to TRBJ1-4; D uncertain. V shed 1 base and J shed 8 bases, with 17 bases lying between them. The V gene's germline CDR1 is SQVTM and CDR2 ANQGSEA. The CDR3 sequence is 15 residues long. The CDR3 region is CSVEVRVAGREKLFF. The CDR3 DNA is TGCAGCGTTGAAGTTAGAGTTGCAGGAAGGGAAAAACTGTTTTTT.

V is TRBV9 and J is TRBJ2-3, with 10 bases matching TRBD2. Germline assignment: CDR1 SGDLS and CDR2 YYNGEE. The CDR3 runs to 19 residues. Trimming cost V 2 bases and J 0 bases; bases outside gene matches: 12. The CDR3 DNA reads TGTGCCAGCAGCGTGGGACCCGGGACTAGCGTTACTAGCACAGATACGCAGTATTTT. Its translation is CASSVGPGTSVTSTDTQYF.

This chain links TRBV9 with TRBJ1-2; TRBD1 matches 9 bases. This CDR3 has 14 residues. Germline trimming cut 0 bases from V and 8 bases from J; bases unmatched to any gene: 5. Germline CDR1 reads SGDLS; CDR2 reads YYNGEE. This chain's CDR3 is CASSVGGQGYGYTF. The CDR3 region has the DNA TGTGCCAGCAGCGTAGGCGGACAGGGGTACGGCTACACCTTC.

This clone has just a few counts. Other DNA variants within this sample encode the same CDR3. The chain has TRBV4-3 and TRBJ2-6, with D perhaps TRBD2 (6 bases). Trimming pared 1 base from V and 1 base from J, leaving 8 bases between. The germline V gene has CDR1 LGHNA and CDR2 YSLEER. The CDR3 spans 16 residues. The CDR3 coding sequence is TGCGCCAGCAGCCAAGTCGCGGGATCTGGGGCCAACGTCCTGACTTTC. This codes for CASSQVAGSGANVLTF.

The chain combines TRBV18 with TRBJ1-1, with TRBD1 matching 7 bases. The CDR3 loop spans 18 amino acids. Germline loops: CDR1 KGHSH, CDR2 LQKENI. The junction had 13 bases not matched to a gene; V was cut back by 2 bases and J by 1 base. In DNA, the CDR3 is TGTGCCAGCTCACCAGAGGACAGGCCCTTGGCCGGGAACACTGAAGCTTTCTTT. This translates into CASSPEDRPLAGNTEAFF.

This chain links TRBV27 with TRBJ2-3; 7 bases agree with TRBD2. CDR1 and CDR2 (germline): MNHEY, SMNVEV (reference sequence). This CDR3 has 16 amino acids. Trimming cost V 2 bases and J 0 bases; bases outside gene matches: 5. The CDR3 nucleotides are TGTGCCAGCAGTTTAGGGCTAGCGGCTAGCACAGATACGCAGTATTTT. Residues: CASSLGLAASTDTQYF.

This clone was recorded only once. The DNA of the CDR3 is TGTGCCAGCAGCAGATCTTCGGCCAGGGCCTCGCGGAACACTGAAGCTTTCTTT. This gives the protein CASSRSSARASRNTEAFF. The chain combines TRBV21-1 with TRBJ1-1; whether TRBD1, the table's D call, matches the DNA was not checked. TRBV21-1 has pseudogene status. This CDR3 is 18 amino acids long.

This clone showed up just once. The V gene is TRBV11-2, the J gene TRBJ2-2; 8 positions agree with TRBD2. V was clipped by 3 bases and J by 3 bases; unmatched bases: 3. The CDR3 is made up of 15 amino acids. Germline V gives CDR1 SGHAT, CDR2 FQNNGV. The CDR3 coding sequence is TGTGCCAGCAGCTTCGCCGGGAGGGACACCGGGGAGCTGTTTTTT. This translates into CASSFAGRDTGELFF.

The V and J genes are TRBV30 and TRBJ2-3; D perhaps matches TRBD2 (6 bases). Germline CDR1 is GTSNPN and CDR2 is SVGIG (reference sequence). The CDR3 spans 15 residues. The germline V and J ends were trimmed by 3 bases and 1 base, with 14 bases remaining between them. CDR3 protein: CAWSEPRGRTDTQYF. CDR3 in DNA: TGTGCCTGGAGCGAACCGCGGGGACGCACAGATACGCAGTATTTT.

Note on this clone: Germline is not matched at one junction end, which may reflect a read error. The sample has other DNA sequences that encode this CDR3 too. This rearrangement joins TRBV2 to TRBJ1-4, with D maybe TRBD1 (6 bases). The CDR3 is 14 residues long. Germline CDR1 and CDR2: SNHLY and FYNNEI. CDR3 protein: CASSAQKTGTKLFF. CDR3 sequence (DNA): TGTGCCAGTAGTGCCCAAAAAACAGGGACAAAACTGTTTTTT.

The chain combines TRBV5-8 with TRBJ2-1; 9 bases line up with TRBD1. This CDR3 has 15 amino acids. CDR1 is SGHTS and CDR2 is YDEGEE in the germline V gene. V trimming: 9 bases; J trimming: 6 bases; junction bases outside the gene matches: 13. The CDR3 DNA reads TGTGCCATCCACGAGGTCGGACAGGGGATCAATGAGCAGTTCTTC. Protein: CAIHEVGQGINEQFF. Together with reference TRBV5-8 and TRBJ2-1, the CDR3 gives the full variable domain: EAGVTQSPTHLIKTRGQQATLRCSPISGHTSVYWYQQALGLGLQFLLWYDEGEERNRGNFPPRFSGRQFPNYSSELNVNALELEDSALYLCAIHEVGQGINEQFFGPGTRLTVL.

The chain employs TRBV5-1 and TRBJ1-1; weak D call: TRBD1 (6 bases). The V gene's germline CDR1 is SGHRS and CDR2 YFSETQ. The V end was cut by 0 bases, the J end by 4 bases, with 7 bases between. The CDR3 spans 13 residues. The DNA for the CDR3 is TGCGCCAGCAGCTTGGAAGGGGGCACTGAAGCTTTCTTT. Its translation: CASSLEGGTEAFF.

DNA of the CDR3: TGTGCCAGCAACCAATTTTCGAGCTCCTACGAGCAGTACTTC. Protein sequence: CASNQFSSSYEQYF. V is TRBV7-8 and J is TRBJ2-7, with D unresolved. Deletions cut 7 bases from V and 0 bases from J, with 13 bases between. The germline V gene has CDR1 SGHVS and CDR2 FQNEAQ. The CDR3 covers 14 residues.

Only one count was recorded for this clone. This chain joins TRBV9 and TRBJ2-3; 7 positions match TRBD1. V gave up 3 bases and J gave up 5 bases; unmatched junction bases: 3. Germline CDR1 reads SGDLS; CDR2 reads YYNGEE. CDR3 length equals 13 residues. CDR3 sequence reads: CASSGGQEDTQYF. The CDR3 nucleotides read TGTGCCAGCAGCGGCGGACAGGAAGATACGCAGTATTTT.

The CDR3 loop reads CASGLLEFSPEAFF. The CDR3, as DNA: TGTGCTAGTGGTTTGTTAGAGTTTAGCCCTGAAGCTTTCTTT. The chain is built from TRBV12-5 and TRBJ1-1; D gene uncertain. CDR1 LGHNT and CDR2 FRNRAP come from the germline V gene. The CDR3 is 14 amino acids. V gave up 2 bases and J gave up 6 bases, with 13 bases separating them.

The chain recombines TRBV27 with TRBJ1-4; D is perhaps TRBD1 (6 bases). This CDR3 is built from 16 residues. Germline CDR1 reads MNHEY; CDR2 reads SMNVEV (reference sequence). Trimming cost V 7 bases and J 5 bases, with 20 bases left between them. CDR3 residues: CASKHQTGLVNEKLFF. The CDR3 bases are TGTGCCAGCAAACACCAGACAGGCCTGGTAAATGAAAAACTGTTTTTT. Drawing the rest from reference TRBV27 and TRBJ1-4, the complete variable domain is EAQVTQNPRYLITVTGKKLTVTCSQNMNHEYMSWYRQDPGLGLRQIYYSMNVEVTDKGDVPEGYKVSRKEKRNFPLILESPSPNQTSLYFCASKHQTGLVNEKLFFGSGTQLSVL.

The V gene is TRBV5-6, the J gene TRBJ2-3; weak D call: TRBD2 (7 bases). The CDR3 is 17 amino acids. Trimming left V 4 bases short and J 2 bases short, with 20 bases between. Germline CDR1 SGHDT, CDR2 YYEEEE. CDR3 DNA sequence: TGTGCCAGCAGCCCCTGGGACCCTCGGGGGGCCACAGATACGCAGTATTTT. Its protein product is CASSPWDPRGATDTQYF.

The chain is built from TRBV10-1 and TRBJ2-3; maybe TRBD2 (6 bases). CDR3 length: 14 amino acids. Germline assignment: CDR1 WNHNN and CDR2 SYGVQD (reference sequence). V lost 9 bases and J lost 5, with 18 bases in between. CDR3 in amino acids: CASTGLREVDTQYF. For the CDR3, the DNA is TGCGCCAGTACCGGGCTTAGGGAGGTAGATACGCAGTATTTT.

The chain carries TRBV7-9 and TRBJ2-7, with a possible D match to TRBD1 (5 bases). The germline gives CDR1 SEHNR, CDR2 FQNEAQ (reference sequence). V was cut by 1 base and J by 3 bases, with 7 bases left in between. The CDR3 sequence is 13 residues long. In DNA, the CDR3 is TGTGCCAGCAGCTTAGACGACAGCTACGAGCAGTACGTC. Its translation: CASSLDDSYEQYV.

The V call is TRBV30, the J call TRBJ1-5; D gene unclear. This CDR3 is 14 amino acids long. CDR1 and CDR2 from the germline V gene are GTSNPN and SVGIG (reference sequence). V was shortened by 0 bases and J by 1 base, with 7 bases between the two germline ends. The CDR3 sequence: CAWSVEVSNQPQHF. CDR3 nucleotides: TGTGCCTGGAGTGTAGAGGTCAGCAATCAGCCCCAGCATTTT.

The V call is TRBV6-5, the J call TRBJ2-1; D call uncertain. Germline CDR1 reads MNHEY; CDR2 reads SVGAGI. This CDR3 spans 13 amino acids. V shed 4 bases and J shed 9 bases, with 13 bases lying between them. CDR3 sequence (DNA): TGTGCCAGCAGTTCTCAGAGGTTCATTGAGCAGTTCTTC. It encodes CASSSQRFIEQFF.

This rearrangement joins TRBV5-1 to TRBJ2-5, with D maybe TRBD1 (6 bases). CDR3 length: 15 amino acids. Germline CDR1 is SGHRS and CDR2 is YFSETQ. Trimming took 3 bases from V and 2 from J, leaving 14 bases between them. The CDR3: CASSYGQRVQETQYF. Written as DNA, the CDR3 is TGCGCCAGCAGCTATGGACAGAGAGTACAAGAGACCCAGTACTTC.

This chain uses TRBV7-8 with TRBJ2-7; 9 bases map to TRBD1. Germline values: CDR1 SGHVS, CDR2 FQNEAQ. V shed 6 bases, J shed 1 base, and the junction held 16 bases outside the gene matches. The CDR3 sequence is 18 residues long. CDR3 loop: CASSSYFAGTGLSYEQYF. The CDR3 nucleotides read TGTGCCAGCAGTTCCTACTTTGCCGGGACAGGGTTATCCTACGAGCAGTACTTC.

This chain joins TRBV30 and TRBJ1-2; D possibly corresponds to TRBD1 (6 bases). Looked up from germline, CDR1 is GTSNPN and CDR2 is SVGIG (reference sequence). V shed 8 bases and J shed 2 bases, with 15 bases lying between them. CDR3 size: 13 residues. The chain's CDR3 is CARKTGTNYGYTF. In DNA form, the CDR3 reads TGTGCCCGGAAGACAGGAACCAACTATGGCTACACCTTC.

This clone was detected only once. The chain has TRBV28 and TRBJ1-2, with 12 bases identical to TRBD1. This CDR3 has 14 residues. With V trimmed by 6 bases and J by 7 bases, 6 bases remained unmatched. In germline, CDR1 is MDHEN, CDR2 SYDVKM. CDR3 sequence (DNA): TGTGCCAGCAGCCTCGGGACAGGGGGCTTTGGCTACACCTTC. This gives the protein CASSLGTGGFGYTF.

The chain is built from TRBV5-6 and TRBJ2-5; possibly TRBD1 for D (5 bases). The CDR3 runs 12 residues. V lost 1 base to trimming and J lost 11 bases, with 12 bases between them. Germline loops: CDR1 SGHDT, CDR2 YYEEEE. As DNA, the CDR3 is TGTGCCAGCAGCTTGATACAGGCTAAGCAGTACTTC. This sequence encodes CASSLIQAKQYF.